This T cell receptor beta chain was sequenced in a study of T cell responses to AZD1222 COVID-19 vaccine. Study-level points and caveats: Baseline antibody screening turned up just six seropositive AZD1222 recipients.

Note on this clone: Its antigen is undetermined.

Trimming removed 6 bases at V and 7 bases at J, with 22 bases between. The CDR3 has 15 amino acids. The germline gives CDR1 SGHTA, CDR2 FQGNSA. The assay was immunoSEQ multiplex PCR, and TCRdb's table has in-frame clones only and misses some. The sample lists some 150,000 clones, approximately 90% occurring once. This TCR was recovered from an adult who received the AZD1222 COVID-19 vaccine. This specimen was peripheral blood, taken 28 days after the second AZD1222 dose. V is TRBV7-2 and J is TRBJ2-7, with a tentative D call TRBD2 (6 bases). CDR3 in amino acids: CASSLLGTGLVEQYF. CDR3 nucleotides: TGTGCCAGCAGTTTACTCGGGACTGGATTAGTAGAGCAGTACTTC.